The 9 T cell receptor beta chains listed next were all sequenced from one sample in a study of cytomegalovirus exposure and HLA in healthy donors listed by TCRdb under 2017. Libraries came from the immunoSEQ multiplex PCR assay. For the multiplex PCR, a mixture combining 60 forward primers for TCR Vbeta segments and 13 reverse primers for TCR Jbeta segments was used. TCRdb provides this immuneACCESS table in a form limited to in-frame rearrangements. Some clones are lacking; in checked studies, under half of them reflect an unresolved V gene, and why the rest are absent is not known. The sample table contains about 130,000 clones; only one count was recorded for about 70% of them. The top ten hold 2.1% of the sample. The specimen was PBMCs. These receptors were taken from a woman aged 60-70 years in good health and CMV-seropositive.

The CDR3 nucleotides are TGTGCCAGCAGCCAGGGACAGCCAAATGAAAAACTGTTTTTT. Its protein product is CASSQGQPNEKLFF. The rearrangement links TRBV11-2 to TRBJ1-4; TRBD1 aligns across 7 bases. Per germline, CDR1 SGHAT and CDR2 FQNNGV. The CDR3 totals 14 residues. The V segment lost 5 bases and the J segment 5 bases; nucleotides outside the gene matches: 5.

This clone was detected a few times. V is TRBV4-1 and J is TRBJ2-7; D possibly corresponds to TRBD1 (6 bases). V was clipped by 4 bases and J by 6 bases, with 22 bases between them. This CDR3 has 16 amino acids. Germline-derived CDR1 and CDR2 are MGHRA and YSYEKL. In DNA, the CDR3 is TGCGCCAGCAGCCGCACAGTACAGGGTATCCAACGCGAGCAGTACTTC. Translation: CASSRTVQGIQREQYF.

The chain joins TRBV7-9 to TRBJ1-1; D gene ambiguous. The CDR3 is made up of 13 amino acids. Germline V gene data show CDR1 as SEHNR and CDR2 as FQNEAQ (reference sequence). The V gene lost 3 bases and the J gene lost 1 base, with 6 bases spanning the gap. In DNA, the CDR3 is TGTGCCAGCAGCTTGAGGGAGAACACTGAAGCTTTCTTT. Residues: CASSLRENTEAFF.

V and J are TRBV7-3 and TRBJ2-3; TRBD2 aligns across 7 bases. In germline, CDR1 is SGHTA, CDR2 FQGTGA. The V and J ends lost 2 bases and 4 bases, in that order; junction bases with no gene match: 3. The CDR3 length is 14 residues. CDR3 nucleotide sequence: TGTGCCAGCAGCTTAGGTGGGAGGGCAGATACGCAGTATTTT. Translation gives CASSLGGRADTQYF.

The chain recombines TRBV5-1 with TRBJ1-3, with D unclear. Germline CDR1 SGHRS, CDR2 YFSETQ. CDR3 length: 16 residues. The ends were cut back, 0 bases at V and 0 bases at J, with 10 bases in the middle. The CDR3 sequence: CASSLGHPSSGNTIYF. The DNA of the CDR3 is TGCGCCAGCAGCTTGGGACACCCGAGCTCTGGAAACACCATATATTTT.

This clone appeared once. This chain joins TRBV7-6 and TRBJ1-2; the D gene is possibly TRBD1 (5 bases). The CDR3 totals 13 residues. Trimming removed 4 bases from V and 8 bases from J, with 14 bases in between. In germline, CDR1 is SGHVS, CDR2 FNYEAQ. The CDR3 reads CASSYGPGKGYTF. As DNA, the CDR3 is TGTGCCAGCAGCTATGGTCCAGGGAAGGGCTACACCTTC.

CDR3 in amino acids: CASSGGDKGKYGYTF. CDR3 nucleotide sequence: TGCGCCAGCAGCGGGGGGGACAAAGGGAAATATGGCTACACCTTC. This chain links TRBV5-1 with TRBJ1-2; a weak D match, TRBD1 (6 bases). The CDR3 loop spans 15 amino acids. Germline V gene lookup returns CDR1 SGHRS and CDR2 YFSETQ. V lost 4 bases to trimming and J lost 5 bases, with 18 bases between them.

This clone occurred a few times. The CDR3 here is CASSTRGEAFF. CDR3 in DNA: TGTGCCAGCAGCACCCGGGGTGAAGCTTTCTTT. This chain joins TRBV14 and TRBJ1-1; D not resolved. V was cut by 5 bases and J by 7 bases, with 8 bases left in between. Per the germline V gene, CDR1 is SGHDN and CDR2 is FVKESK. CDR3 size: 11 residues.

This chain joins TRBV19 and TRBJ1-1, with 7 nucleotides matching TRBD1. CDR3 size: 13 residues. Germline V lookup: CDR1 LNHDA, CDR2 SQIVND (reference sequence). With 2 bases clipped from V and 8 bases from J, the junction kept 5 bases outside the gene matches. CDR3 sequence: CASSILLQGEAFF. As DNA, the CDR3 is TGTGCCAGTAGTATATTGTTACAGGGGGAAGCTTTCTTT.